There are a few counts of the clone carrying this T cell receptor (beta chain). Its antigen is not identified. The data were taken from a study of T-cell memory formation after mild COVID-19. About the research overall: The two donors had largely donor-specific TCR clusters. Study findings and constraints: Among clones peaking at day 37 in the second wave, SARS-CoV-2 specificity remained unconfirmed. A balance of CD4 and CD8 characterized clones contracting day 15 to 85, whereas later expanders leaned CD4+.

The germline V and J ends were trimmed by 1 base and 0 bases, with 6 bases remaining between them. The germline CDR1 and CDR2 sequences are LGHNA and YNFKEQ. This CDR3 is built from 14 residues. Constant-segment primers were used for 5'RACE, and the resulting TCR alpha and TCR beta cDNA libraries carried sample barcodes and UMIs. MiXCR was run by TCRdb on the 5' RACE reads, yielding one entry per CDR3 protein. The table has approximately 260,000 distinct CDR3 sequences, roughly a sixth seen once; the top ten hold roughly 21%. This receptor was taken from a man between 18 and 35 years old who had mild COVID-19 (a few samples of this study predate the infection). Cell type and time point are not known. Source material: PBMCs or a T cell subset sorted from them (not recorded which). The rearrangement joins TRBV4-2 to TRBJ1-1; D perhaps matches TRBD1 (5 bases). CDR3 nucleotides: TGTGCCAGCAGCCAAGGACAGATGAACACTGAAGCTTTCTTT. This sequence encodes CASSQGQMNTEAFF.